This T cell receptor beta chain was found in a study of blood T cell repertoires in COVID-19. Study details: Samples taken during acute and convalescent COVID-19 were collected in the United States, Italy and Spain.

In the authors' workflow: Reference gene primer amplification in the assay estimated nucleated cell counts. The repertoire was sequenced with immunoSEQ multiplex PCR; TCRdb's copy has only in-frame clones and lacks some. Clone size and V and J calls were adopted from that table, with D and trimming inferred from the DNA. The table shows 290,000 or so clones, with around 80% occurring only once. Participants' own reports of clinical history determined their cohort assignment. Participants classified as exposed had met a COVID-19 case within 2 weeks before study entry. The CDR3 loop spans 15 amino acids. Deletions cut 4 bases from V and 11 bases from J, with 18 bases between. Germline lookup yields CDR1 LGHDT and CDR2 YNNKEL (reference sequence).

The clonotype originates from a man between 35 and 55 years old who had been exposed to COVID-19. The gene calls are TRBV3-1 (or the pseudogene TRBV3-2) and TRBJ1-6; possibly TRBD1 for D (5 bases). What was sequenced was PBMCs or T cells enriched from blood (not recorded which). CDR3 nucleotides: TGTGCCAGCAGCCCCCGTTTGGGGGGGTTTCCACCCCTCCACTTT. Residues: CASSPRLGGFPPLHF.